This is a list of T cell receptor beta chains from one sample in a study of blood T cell repertoires in COVID-19. Assay: immunoSEQ multiplex PCR; the TCRdb copy retains only in-frame clones and omits some. The sample shows about 78,000 clones, 90% of them seen only once. The sample comprised peripheral blood. Every receptor here comes from a woman in her 50s in a cohort sampled during active COVID-19. The CDR3 runs from the conserved cysteine through the conserved F or W. Each record gives: D gene, clone size, V gene, J gene, CDR3 DNA, CDR3 protein. A D gene is named only where the DNA matches it firmly. Clone sizes are given selectively: once, few, many, or a class where the clone is expanded.

-	-	TRBV6-5	TRBJ1-1	TGTGCCAGCCTCTCCTCCTTGAACACTGAAGCTTTCTTT	CASLSSLNTEAFF
-	-	TRBV7-7	TRBJ2-2	TGTGCTAGCAGCTTAGAGTGGAGCACCGGGGAGCTGTTTTTT	CASSLEWSTGELFF
TRBD2	-	TRBV2	TRBJ2-1	TGTGCCAGCAGTGCTAGCGGGAGGGCACGAGACAATGAGCAGTTCTTC	CASSASGRARDNEQFF
-	-	TRBV6-6	TRBJ2-1	TGTGCCAGCAGTTTTGTACAGAGCTCCTACAATGAGCAGTTCTTC	CASSFVQSSYNEQFF
-	-	TRBV19	TRBJ1-5	TGTGCCAGTAGTATAATGGAGGGCGAGAATCAGCCCCAGCATTTT	CASSIMEGENQPQHF
-	-	TRBV1	TRBJ2-3	TGCACCAGCAGCCAAGTGACCAAACTAGCGGGAGATACAGATACGCAGTATTTT	CTSSQVTKLAGDTDTQYF
-	-	TRBV10-3	TRBJ2-7	TGTGCCACCAGAAGGACAGACTTAACCGCCTACGAGCAGTACTTC	CATRRTDLTAYEQYF
-	-	TRBV15	TRBJ2-3	TGTGCCACCAGCCGTGGACTGGATAGCACAGATACGCAGTATTTT	CATSRGLDSTDTQYF
-	-	TRBV18	TRBJ2-3	TGTGCCAGCTCAACCACTTCCCGCACAGATACGCAGTATTTT	CASSTTSRTDTQYF
TRBD1	-	TRBV11-3	TRBJ2-2	TGTGCCAGCAGGCAGGGGGCCCTCACCGGGGAGCTGTTTTTT	CASRQGALTGELFF
-	-	TRBV3-1/TRBV3-2	TRBJ1-1	TGTGCCAGCAGCCAAGATGGTAGCACTGAAGCTTTCTTT	CASSQDGSTEAFF
TRBD2	-	TRBV6-1	TRBJ2-7	TGTGCCAGCAGTGTCTTTCCGGGACTAGCGTACTACGAGCAGTACTTC	CASSVFPGLAYYEQYF
TRBD1	-	TRBV2	TRBJ1-5	TGTGCCAGCAGTGGAGGCGGGGACAGTTTTAATCAGCCCCAGCATTTT	CASSGGGDSFNQPQHF
-	-	TRBV15	TRBJ2-7	TGTGCCACCAGCAGAGATGCGGGTTACGAGCAGTACTTC	CATSRDAGYEQYF
TRBD2	-	TRBV2	TRBJ2-5	TGTGCCAGCAGTGTGGGGACTAGCGGAAAAGAGACCCAGTACTTC	CASSVGTSGKETQYF
TRBD2	-	TRBV7-9	TRBJ2-3	TGTGCCAGCAGCCCAGCTAGCGGGCACACAGATACGCAGTATTTT	CASSPASGHTDTQYF
TRBD1	-	TRBV12-3/TRBV12-4	TRBJ1-1	TGTGCCAGCAGTCTTCAGGGGGCCACTGAAGCTTTCTTT	CASSLQGATEAFF
TRBD1	-	TRBV28	TRBJ1-1	TGTGCCAGCAACACAGGGGCTGCGAACACTGAAGCTTTCTTT	CASNTGAANTEAFF
TRBD1	-	TRBV7-9	TRBJ1-1	TGTGCCAGCAGCTTAGATAGGGACAGTTCGAACACTGAAGCTTTCTTT	CASSLDRDSSNTEAFF
-	-	TRBV5-8	TRBJ1-6	TGTGCCAGCAGCGCCCCCAGGGGTACCTATAATTCACCCCTCCACTTT	CASSAPRGTYNSPLHF
TRBD2	once	TRBV11-3	TRBJ2-1	TGTGCCAGCAGCCCCGTAGGTTCGGTAGCGGGTAGGGTCCATGAGCAGTTCTTC	CASSPVGSVAGRVHEQFF
TRBD2	-	TRBV10-2	TRBJ2-2	TGCGCCAGCAGTGTTGCGGGAGTGTACACCGGGGAGCTGTTTTTT	CASSVAGVYTGELFF
-	-	TRBV19	TRBJ1-1	TGTGCCAGTAGGACCGGCGGGGACACTGAAGCTTTCTTT	CASRTGGDTEAFF
TRBD2	-	TRBV11-2	TRBJ2-1	TGTGCCAGCAGCCCTAGCGGGAGGGCCTCCTACAATGAGCAGTTCTTC	CASSPSGRASYNEQFF
-	-	TRBV19	TRBJ2-2	TGTGCCAGTAGACCGGGATTCCACACCGGGGAGCTGTTTTTT	CASRPGFHTGELFF
-	-	TRBV12-3/TRBV12-4	TRBJ1-1	TGTGCCAGCAGTTTATCCGCTACAGGCGAAGCTTTCTTT	CASSLSATGEAFF
-	-	TRBV15	TRBJ2-3	TGTGCCACCAGCAGAGATAGGGGGACCAGTACAAACACAGATACGCAGTATTTT	CATSRDRGTSTNTDTQYF
TRBD2	-	TRBV28	TRBJ2-1	TGTGCCAGCAGGGGGACTAGCGGGAGTCGTAATGAGCAGTTCTTC	CASRGTSGSRNEQFF
-	-	TRBV6-4	TRBJ1-5	TGTGCCACCTCTTTAAGTCGGGGTCAGCCCCAGCATTTT	CATSLSRGQPQHF
-	-	TRBV5-6	TRBJ2-1	TGTGCCAGCAGCTTGGCCTTGGCCGCGGGACTTTTCAATGAGCAGTTCTTC	CASSLALAAGLFNEQFF
-	once	TRBV29-1	TRBJ1-1	TGCAGCGTTGAAGTTCGACAGATCTACACTGAAGCTTTCTTT	CSVEVRQIYTEAFF
-	-	TRBV29-1	TRBJ1-1	TGCAGCGTCGCGGGACCTAACACTGAAGCTTTCTTT	CSVAGPNTEAFF
-	few	TRBV12-5	TRBJ2-1	TGTGCTAGTGGTCGACGGGACAATGAGCAGTTCTTC	CASGRRDNEQFF
-	-	TRBV28	TRBJ2-7	TGTGCCAGCCGCGGCGACCCCTCCTTTCTGTACGAGCAGTACTTC	CASRGDPSFLYEQYF
-	-	TRBV18	TRBJ2-1	TGTGCCAGCTCACCGCAGCCGGGGAATGAGCAGTTCTTC	CASSPQPGNEQFF
-	-	TRBV3-1/TRBV3-2	TRBJ2-5	TGTGCCAGCAGCCCGGGTCGAAGGGAGACCCAGTACTTC	CASSPGRRETQYF
TRBD2	-	TRBV11-1	TRBJ2-7	TGTGCCAGCAGCTTAGACGGGAGGGCCCAGTACTTC	CASSLDGRAQYF
TRBD2	once	TRBV28	TRBJ2-3	TGTGCCAGCAGCACCCCCCCTAGCGGGATCCATACGCAGTATTTT	CASSTPPSGIHTQYF
TRBD1	-	TRBV28	TRBJ1-2	TGTGCCAGCAAAACAGGGGGCGCCTATGGCTACACCTTC	CASKTGGAYGYTF
-	few	TRBV7-3	TRBJ1-2	TGTGCCAGCAGCTTAGGGAGTGCTAACTATGGCTACACCTTC	CASSLGSANYGYTF
-	-	TRBV5-6	TRBJ1-2	TGTGCCAGCAGCTTGGCCTCTCCACTTGGCTACACCTTC	CASSLASPLGYTF
-	-	TRBV28	TRBJ1-1	TGTGCCAGCATCTTCGACGGGGTGAACACTGAAGCTTTCTTT	CASIFDGVNTEAFF
-	-	TRBV19	TRBJ2-1	TGTGCCAGTAGTATCTCTCTCCCCCAGGGGAATGAGCAGTTCTTC	CASSISLPQGNEQFF
-	once	TRBV3-1/TRBV3-2	TRBJ2-2	TGTGCCAGCAGCCAAGATCGGGGGATTGGGGAGCTGTTTTTT	CASSQDRGIGELFF